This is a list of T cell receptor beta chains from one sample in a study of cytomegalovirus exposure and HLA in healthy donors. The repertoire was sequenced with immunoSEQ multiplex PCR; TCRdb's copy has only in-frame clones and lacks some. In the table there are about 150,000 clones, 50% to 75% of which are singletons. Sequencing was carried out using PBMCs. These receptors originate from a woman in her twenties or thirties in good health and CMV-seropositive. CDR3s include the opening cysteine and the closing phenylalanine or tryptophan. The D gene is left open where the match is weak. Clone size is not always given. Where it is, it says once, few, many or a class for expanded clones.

CDR3nt: TGTGCCAGCAGCCCGACAGGGTTCTCCTACGAGCAGTACTTC
CDR3aa: CASSPTGFSYEQYF
j_gene: TRBJ2-7
abundance: once
d_gene: TRBD1
v_gene: TRBV7-2

CDR3nt: TGCGCCAGCAGCCAGGCGGGACAGGGCTCCTCGGGATTGTACTTC
CDR3aa: CASSQAGQGSSGLYF
j_gene: TRBJ2-7
abundance: .
d_gene: TRBD1
v_gene: TRBV4-1

CDR3nt: TGTGCCAGCAGTCCATTAAAGCTAGCGGGAGGGGAGACCCAGTACTTC
CDR3aa: CASSPLKLAGGETQYF
j_gene: TRBJ2-5
abundance: few
d_gene: TRBD2
v_gene: TRBV27

CDR3nt: TGTGCCAGTAGCAAAAACGGGAACCAGAACACTGAAGCTTTCTTT
CDR3aa: CASSKNGNQNTEAFF
j_gene: TRBJ1-1
abundance: .
d_gene: .
v_gene: TRBV19

CDR3nt: TGCGCCAGCAGCGTAATCCAGGGGGACACTGAAGCTTTCTTT
CDR3aa: CASSVIQGDTEAFF
j_gene: TRBJ1-1
abundance: few
d_gene: TRBD1
v_gene: TRBV10-2

CDR3nt: TGTGCCAGCAGCTTGAAGACAGGGGGTTACTATGGCTACACCTTC
CDR3aa: CASSLKTGGYYGYTF
j_gene: TRBJ1-2
abundance: .
d_gene: TRBD1
v_gene: TRBV5-8

CDR3nt: TGTGCCAGCAGCCCCGGACAGGGTCCCGTCTTC
CDR3aa: CASSPGQGPVF
j_gene: TRBJ2-1
abundance: .
d_gene: TRBD1
v_gene: TRBV7-9

CDR3nt: TGTGCCAGCAGAACAACAGGGTTCGGGGCCAACGTCCTGACTTTC
CDR3aa: CASRTTGFGANVLTF
j_gene: TRBJ2-6
abundance: few
d_gene: .
v_gene: TRBV16

CDR3nt: TGTGCCAGCAGCCAAGTCAAGGGAGGCAGGGAGCAGTACTTC
CDR3aa: CASSQVKGGREQYF
j_gene: TRBJ2-5
abundance: .
d_gene: .
v_gene: TRBV14

CDR3nt: TGTGCCATCAGTGAGTCAAAAACCAGGGGCAGGGTTGAAAATGGCAACACTGAAGCTTTCTTT
CDR3aa: CAISESKTRGRVENGNTEAFF
j_gene: TRBJ1-1
abundance: .
d_gene: .
v_gene: TRBV10-3

CDR3nt: TGTGCCAGCAGTCTCACGGTTCTCTACGAGCAGTACTTC
CDR3aa: CASSLTVLYEQYF
j_gene: TRBJ2-7
abundance: .
d_gene: .
v_gene: TRBV27

CDR3nt: TGTGCCAGCAGACCCTCGGGGGGTGAAAAACTGTTTTTT
CDR3aa: CASRPSGGEKLFF
j_gene: TRBJ1-4
abundance: .
d_gene: .
v_gene: TRBV27

CDR3nt: TGTGCCAGTACGGACCGGGACATAAGTTTTCAGCCCCAGCATTTT
CDR3aa: CASTDRDISFQPQHF
j_gene: TRBJ1-5
abundance: .
d_gene: .
v_gene: TRBV19

CDR3nt: TGCGCCAGCAGCCAACCTGACAGGGGCGATCAGCCCCAGCATTTT
CDR3aa: CASSQPDRGDQPQHF
j_gene: TRBJ1-5
abundance: .
d_gene: TRBD1
v_gene: TRBV4-1

CDR3nt: TGTGCCAGCTCCCAAAGTCGGGACAGGGATGGCTACACCTTC
CDR3aa: CASSQSRDRDGYTF
j_gene: TRBJ1-2
abundance: .
d_gene: TRBD1
v_gene: TRBV18

CDR3nt: TGTGCCATCAGACGACAGGCGCTGAACACTGAAGCTTTCTTT
CDR3aa: CAIRRQALNTEAFF
j_gene: TRBJ1-1
abundance: .
d_gene: .
v_gene: TRBV10-3

CDR3nt: TGTGCCAGCAGCTTAGCCCCGGAACTCCCAAGAGGGCAGTTCTTC
CDR3aa: CASSLAPELPRGQFF
j_gene: TRBJ2-1
abundance: .
d_gene: .
v_gene: TRBV13

CDR3nt: TGTGCCAGCAGCTTGACAGGAACTAATGAAAAACTGTTTTTT
CDR3aa: CASSLTGTNEKLFF
j_gene: TRBJ1-4
abundance: few
d_gene: .
v_gene: TRBV7-6

CDR3nt: TGTGCCAGCAGTTGGGCCAGGATCTCTGGGGCCAACGTCCTGACTTTC
CDR3aa: CASSWARISGANVLTF
j_gene: TRBJ2-6
abundance: .
d_gene: .
v_gene: TRBV2

CDR3nt: TGTGCCAGCAGCCGGGACAGGCTATCCTACGAGCAGTACTTC
CDR3aa: CASSRDRLSYEQYF
j_gene: TRBJ2-7
abundance: .
d_gene: TRBD1
v_gene: TRBV6-5

CDR3nt: TGTGCCAGCAGCTCCGGACAGGAGGTCTCACCCCTCCACTTT
CDR3aa: CASSSGQEVSPLHF
j_gene: TRBJ1-6
abundance: few
d_gene: TRBD1
v_gene: TRBV11-2

CDR3nt: TGTGCCAGCAAATCTCACAGCTTGAACACTGAAGCTTTCTTT
CDR3aa: CASKSHSLNTEAFF
j_gene: TRBJ1-1
abundance: few
d_gene: .
v_gene: TRBV7-6

CDR3nt: TGTGCCAGCAGAGCCGACAGGGCTGGGGCCAACGTCCTGACTTTC
CDR3aa: CASRADRAGANVLTF
j_gene: TRBJ2-6
abundance: .
d_gene: TRBD1
v_gene: TRBV2

CDR3nt: TGTGCCAGCAGTGAGGAGGGTTCGAATTCACCCCTCCACTTT
CDR3aa: CASSEEGSNSPLHF
j_gene: TRBJ1-6
abundance: .
d_gene: .
v_gene: TRBV6-4

CDR3nt: TGTGCCAGCAGCGTAGGCAGTAACACTGAAGCTTTCTTT
CDR3aa: CASSVGSNTEAFF
j_gene: TRBJ1-1
abundance: .
d_gene: .
v_gene: TRBV9

CDR3nt: TGCGCCAGCAGCCTGAGTTTTTTGGCTAGCGGGAGGGTCACAGATACGCAGTATTTT
CDR3aa: CASSLSFLASGRVTDTQYF
j_gene: TRBJ2-3
abundance: .
d_gene: TRBD2
v_gene: TRBV5-1

CDR3nt: TGCGCCAGCAGCCCGCCGGATGAAAAACTGTTTTTT
CDR3aa: CASSPPDEKLFF
j_gene: TRBJ1-4
abundance: .
d_gene: .
v_gene: TRBV5-1

CDR3nt: TGTGCCAGCAGTCGGCGGGTTGAAACCTACGAGCAGTACTTC
CDR3aa: CASSRRVETYEQYF
j_gene: TRBJ2-7
abundance: .
d_gene: .
v_gene: TRBV7-9

CDR3nt: TGTGCCATCACCCCGGGAGAAGATCAGCCCCAGCATTTT
CDR3aa: CAITPGEDQPQHF
j_gene: TRBJ1-5
abundance: .
d_gene: .
v_gene: TRBV10-3

CDR3nt: TGTGCCAGCAGCCAAGGACAGGTTGGAGAGCAGTACTTC
CDR3aa: CASSQGQVGEQYF
j_gene: TRBJ2-7
abundance: .
d_gene: TRBD1
v_gene: TRBV5-4

CDR3nt: TGCGCCAGCAGTTATACAGGGGGTGGCTACACCTTC
CDR3aa: CASSYTGGGYTF
j_gene: TRBJ1-2
abundance: .
d_gene: TRBD1
v_gene: TRBV5-1

CDR3nt: TGTGCCAGCAGCTCGAAAGGGGGACCTGGGGCCAACGTCCTGACTTTC
CDR3aa: CASSSKGGPGANVLTF
j_gene: TRBJ2-6
abundance: few
d_gene: .
v_gene: TRBV11-3

CDR3nt: TGCAGCGTTGATTTGCAGGACTATGGCTACACCTTC
CDR3aa: CSVDLQDYGYTF
j_gene: TRBJ1-2
abundance: once
d_gene: .
v_gene: TRBV29-1

CDR3nt: TGTGCCACCAGCGGGCCTGGGACAGGGAGGGGCGATGGCTACACCTTC
CDR3aa: CATSGPGTGRGDGYTF
j_gene: TRBJ1-2
abundance: .
d_gene: TRBD1
v_gene: TRBV15

CDR3nt: TGCGCCAGCAGCCGCCTACCGCCGGGGGACGTGAATGAGCAGTTCTTC
CDR3aa: CASSRLPPGDVNEQFF
j_gene: TRBJ2-1
abundance: .
d_gene: .
v_gene: TRBV4-1

CDR3nt: TGTGCCAGCAGCTTACACCACAGGGGGCCTCTTGGAAACACCATATATTTT
CDR3aa: CASSLHHRGPLGNTIYF
j_gene: TRBJ1-3
abundance: .
d_gene: TRBD1
v_gene: TRBV11-2

CDR3nt: TGTGCCAGCTCACCACCGCAGGGGGCAGATTTTGAAGCTTTCTTT
CDR3aa: CASSPPQGADFEAFF
j_gene: TRBJ1-1
abundance: .
d_gene: TRBD1
v_gene: TRBV18

CDR3nt: TGTGCCAGCAGGTCGGACAGGGGAGGAACAGATACGCAGTATTTT
CDR3aa: CASRSDRGGTDTQYF
j_gene: TRBJ2-3
abundance: .
d_gene: TRBD1
v_gene: TRBV7-2

CDR3nt: TGTGCCAGCCTCAAGGGGGCAGGGGGCTGGAATGAGCAGTTCTTC
CDR3aa: CASLKGAGGWNEQFF
j_gene: TRBJ2-1
abundance: .
d_gene: TRBD1
v_gene: TRBV25-1

CDR3nt: TGTGCCATCAGTACTAGCGGGGGGGTCTCGAGCTACGAGCAGTACTTC
CDR3aa: CAISTSGGVSSYEQYF
j_gene: TRBJ2-7
abundance: .
d_gene: TRBD2
v_gene: TRBV10-3

CDR3nt: TGCGCCAGCAGCCCACTCCCGTTGGTCCAAGAGACCCAGTACTTC
CDR3aa: CASSPLPLVQETQYF
j_gene: TRBJ2-5
abundance: .
d_gene: .
v_gene: TRBV5-1

CDR3nt: TGTGCCAGCAGCTTAGGACTAGGCTACGAGCAGTACTTC
CDR3aa: CASSLGLGYEQYF
j_gene: TRBJ2-7
abundance: few
d_gene: TRBD2
v_gene: TRBV7-3

CDR3nt: TGCGCCAGCAGCCACAACCCGACAGGGTTAACTGAAGCTTTCTTT
CDR3aa: CASSHNPTGLTEAFF
j_gene: TRBJ1-1
abundance: .
d_gene: TRBD1
v_gene: TRBV4-1

CDR3nt: TGTGCTAGTGGTTTGGGACAGGTTAACACTGAAGCTTTCTTT
CDR3aa: CASGLGQVNTEAFF
j_gene: TRBJ1-1
abundance: .
d_gene: .
v_gene: TRBV12-5

CDR3nt: TGTGCCAGCAGCCCGCGGGCTCAAGGATTCACCGGGGAGCTGTTTTTT
CDR3aa: CASSPRAQGFTGELFF
j_gene: TRBJ2-2
abundance: .
d_gene: .
v_gene: TRBV7-9

CDR3nt: TGTACCAGCAGCCAACCGGAACAGGGGAACGAGCAGTACTTC
CDR3aa: CTSSQPEQGNEQYF
j_gene: TRBJ2-7
abundance: .
d_gene: TRBD1
v_gene: TRBV7-9

CDR3nt: TGTGCCAGCAGGACCAGCGTATTCCCCCGGGACAGTATGGAGAGAAACATTCAGTACTTC
CDR3aa: CASRTSVFPRDSMERNIQYF
j_gene: TRBJ2-4
abundance: .
d_gene: TRBD1
v_gene: TRBV2

CDR3nt: TGTGCCAGCAGCTTGGGACAGACCCCTAATGAAAAACTGTTTTTT
CDR3aa: CASSLGQTPNEKLFF
j_gene: TRBJ1-4
abundance: once
d_gene: TRBD1
v_gene: TRBV7-9

CDR3nt: TGCAGCGTTGAAGATCGTCGGCTAGCGGGACCGTACAATGAGCAGTTCTTC
CDR3aa: CSVEDRRLAGPYNEQFF
j_gene: TRBJ2-1
abundance: .
d_gene: TRBD2
v_gene: TRBV29-1